Listed here are 22 T cell receptor beta chains from one sample, sequenced in a study of blood T cell repertoires in COVID-19. Measured with immunoSEQ multiplex PCR; TCRdb has only the in-frame clones, and not every one. The sample has about 210,000 clones; roughly 85% are singletons. The sample consisted of peripheral blood. These TCRs come from a woman in her 70s with COVID-19, enrolled during active disease.

The rearrangement links TRBV28 to TRBJ2-7, with D possibly matching TRBD2 (6 bases). The CDR3 spans 14 residues. V lost 5 bases to trimming and J lost 2 bases, with 13 bases between them. CDR1 is MDHEN and CDR2 is SYDVKM in the germline V gene. In DNA, the CDR3 is TGTGCCAGCAGTCTCCCGGGAGTTACCTACGAGCAGTACTTC. Translating gives CASSLPGVTYEQYF.

This clone was found a few times. The chain recombines TRBV19 with TRBJ1-2, with 11 positions matching TRBD1. With V trimmed by 5 bases and J by 3 bases, 2 bases remained unmatched. CDR1 is LNHDA and CDR2 is SQIVND in the germline V gene (reference sequence). The CDR3 consists of 14 residues. Here the CDR3 DNA reads TGTGCCAGTAGTTGGGGACAGGGGGACTATGGCTACACCTTC. Translation gives CASSWGQGDYGYTF.

The chain is built from TRBV5-1 and TRBJ2-5; no firm D call. The CDR3 is made up of 12 amino acids. Trimming shortened V by 3 bases and J by 1 base, and 4 bases separated the two germline ends. Germline values: CDR1 SGHRS, CDR2 YFSETQ. DNA of the CDR3: TGCGCCAGCAGCTCCCTCCAAGAGACCCAGTACTTC. This translates into CASSSLQETQYF. Complete variable domain (other parts from reference TRBV5-1 and TRBJ2-5): KAGVTQTPRYLIKTRGQQVTLSCSPISGHRSVSWYQQTPGQGLQFLFEYFSETQRNKGNFPGRFSGRQFSNSRSEMNVSTLELGDSALYLCASSSLQETQYFGPGTRLLVL.

Only one count was recorded for this clone. This chain joins TRBV11-1 and TRBJ1-2; weak D call: TRBD1 (5 bases). The CDR3 covers 12 residues. The V end lost 8 bases, the J end lost 1 base, and 8 bases lay between the germline ends. Looked up from germline, CDR1 is SGHAT and CDR2 is FQDESV (reference sequence). The CDR3 region is CASADSNYGYTF. CDR3 DNA sequence: TGTGCCAGCGCAGACAGTAACTATGGCTACACCTTC. Filled out from reference TRBV11-1 and TRBJ1-2, the complete variable domain reads EAEVAQSPRYKITEKSQAVAFWCDPISGHATLYWYRQILGQGPELLVQFQDESVVDDSQLPKDRFSAERLKGVDSTLKIQPAELGDSAMYLCASADSNYGYTFGSGTRLTVV.

This rearrangement joins TRBV19 to TRBJ1-2; D is possibly TRBD1 (6 bases). Between the trimmed V and J ends, which lost 2 bases and 8 bases, there was a span of 12 bases. The V gene's germline CDR1 is LNHDA and CDR2 SQIVND (reference sequence). This CDR3 region has 13 residues. CDR3 coding DNA: TGTGCCAGTAGTATATGGGCCAGGGGAGGCTACACCTTC. Protein: CASSIWARGGYTF.

The J gene is TRBJ1-3, the V gene TRBV9; 8 bases align to TRBD1. The CDR3 is made up of 16 amino acids. Per germline, CDR1 SGDLS and CDR2 YYNGEE. Germline trimming cut 4 bases from V and 4 bases from J; bases unmatched to any gene: 10. The CDR3 here is CASSFSTGGSGNTIYF. Written as DNA, the CDR3 is TGTGCCAGCAGCTTTTCAACAGGGGGATCGGGAAACACCATATATTTT. Variable domain in full (rest from reference TRBV9 and TRBJ1-3): DSGVTQTPKHLITATGQRVTLRCSPRSGDLSVYWYQQSLDQGLQFLIQYYNGEERAKGNILERFSAQQFPDLHSELNLSSLELGDSALYFCASSFSTGGSGNTIYFGEGSWLTVV.

This sequence joins TRBV6-5 and TRBJ1-2; TRBD1 matches 7 bases. This CDR3 is 15 amino acids long. Germline V CDR1 and CDR2: MNHEY, SVGAGI. V lost 2 bases and J lost 2; bases outside the gene matches: 5. The CDR3 nucleotides read TGTGCCAGCAGTTACAGGTCGACAGGGAACTATGGCTACACCTTC. Protein product: CASSYRSTGNYGYTF.

This chain links TRBV19 with TRBJ1-3; D gene unclear. This CDR3 is built from 14 residues. Trimming shortened V by 4 bases and J by 0 bases, and 7 bases separated the two germline ends. In germline, CDR1 is LNHDA, CDR2 SQIVND (reference sequence). This CDR3 reads CASSTQFSGNTIYF. The DNA for the CDR3 is TGTGCCAGTAGTACACAGTTCTCTGGAAACACCATATATTTT.

The rearrangement uses TRBV7-3 and TRBJ2-3; 12 bases line up with TRBD1. Germline trimming cut 4 bases from V and 3 bases from J; bases unmatched to any gene: 5. The germline CDR1 and CDR2 sequences are SGHTA and FQGTGA. The CDR3 has 16 residues. CDR3 amino acids: CASSWGQGANTDTQYF. DNA for the CDR3: TGTGCCAGCAGCTGGGGACAGGGGGCGAATACAGATACGCAGTATTTT. Full variable domain (missing parts from reference TRBV7-3 and TRBJ2-3): GAGVSQTPSNKVTEKGKYVELRCDPISGHTALYWYRQSLGQGPEFLIYFQGTGAADDSGLPNDRFFAVRPEGSVSTLKIQRTERGDSAVYLCASSWGQGANTDTQYFGPGTRLTVL.

The genes are TRBV19 and TRBJ2-7; possibly TRBD1 for D (6 bases). The CDR3 is 15 amino acids. Trimming shortened V by 3 bases and J by 3 bases, and 15 bases separated the two germline ends. The germline CDR1 and CDR2 sequences are LNHDA and SQIVND (reference sequence). This chain's CDR3 is CASSIPDRTIYEQYF. The CDR3 DNA follows: TGTGCCAGTAGTATCCCGGACAGAACCATCTACGAGCAGTACTTC.

This rearrangement joins TRBV7-3 to TRBJ2-3, with D perhaps TRBD2 (6 bases). CDR3 length: 15 amino acids. The germline CDR1 and CDR2 sequences are SGHTA and FQGTGA. With 5 bases removed from V and 0 bases from J, the gap between germline ends came to 12 bases. The CDR3 bases are TGTGCCAGCAGCACAGCCGGGACTAGCACAGATACGCAGTATTTT. Protein sequence: CASSTAGTSTDTQYF.

This chain uses TRBV5-1 with TRBJ1-4, with D unresolved. Trimming shortened V by 4 bases and J by 0 bases, and 13 bases separated the two germline ends. There are 16 residues in the CDR3. CDR1 is SGHRS, CDR2 YFSETQ, per germline. The DNA for the CDR3 is TGCGCCAGCAGCCCGGACTCCCCGCCAACTAATGAAAAACTGTTTTTT. Its translation: CASSPDSPPTNEKLFF.

The chain couples TRBV7-2 to TRBJ1-3; D is undetermined. The CDR3 loop spans 15 amino acids. V was pared by 3 bases and J by 0 bases, with 9 bases between. The germline gives CDR1 SGHTA, CDR2 FQGNSA. CDR3 protein: CASSFDTNSGNTIYF. As DNA, the CDR3 is TGTGCCAGCAGCTTCGACACGAACTCTGGAAACACCATATATTTT.

The rearrangement joins TRBV19 to TRBJ1-4, with 10 positions matching TRBD1. The CDR3 spans 13 residues. V lost 5 bases and J lost 14; bases outside the gene matches: 8. Germline V CDR1 and CDR2: LNHDA, SQIVND (reference sequence). The CDR3 loop reads CASSGGQGVRLFF. The CDR3 DNA follows: TGTGCCAGTAGTGGCGGACAGGGGGTACGGCTGTTTTTT.

This clone occurred once. V is TRBV11-3 and J is TRBJ2-2; 11 bases are shared with TRBD1. This CDR3 has 14 residues. The V and J ends lost 8 bases and 7 bases, in that order; junction bases with no gene match: 6. The germline CDR1 and CDR2 sequences are SGHNT and YENEEA. CDR3 sequence: CASVGQGAIGELFF. As DNA, the CDR3 is TGTGCCAGCGTAGGACAGGGGGCTATCGGGGAGCTGTTTTTT.

V usage is TRBV2 and J usage is TRBJ2-3; a possible D gene is TRBD2 (5 bases). The CDR3 length is 14 residues. Trimming stripped 6 bases from V and 0 bases from J, with 10 bases between. Germline CDR1 is SNHLY and CDR2 is FYNNEI. The CDR3 nucleotides are TGTGCCAGCAGGGACTTCTCTAGCACAGATACGCAGTATTTT. Amino acid sequence: CASRDFSSTDTQYF.

The rearrangement joins TRBV27 to TRBJ2-3; maybe TRBD2 (5 bases). The length of the CDR3 is 16 residues. Germline CDR1 reads MNHEY; CDR2 reads SMNVEV (reference sequence). Trimming cost V 1 base and J 2 bases, with 13 bases left between them. CDR3: CASSLWIATTTDTQYF. The CDR3 DNA reads as TGTGCCAGCAGTTTATGGATAGCGACCACCACAGATACGCAGTATTTT.

The CDR3 loop is CASSWQIAGVDTQYF. The CDR3 DNA reads TGTGCCAGCAGTTGGCAAATAGCGGGAGTGGATACGCAGTATTTT. The chain links TRBV11-1 to TRBJ2-3, with TRBD2 matching 9 bases. Trimming removed 6 bases from V and 6 bases from J; junction bases left unmatched: 10. The CDR3 spans 15 residues. The germline CDR1 and CDR2 sequences are SGHAT and FQDESV (reference sequence).

CDR3 bases: TGCGCCAGCAGCCAAGTGATACCGGACAGGGGAAATTCACCCCTCCACTTT. Protein: CASSQVIPDRGNSPLHF. This chain joins TRBV4-1 and TRBJ1-6; 9 bases match TRBD1. Germline assignment: CDR1 MGHRA and CDR2 YSYEKL. V lost 1 base, J lost 7 bases, and 8 bases stayed unmatched. This CDR3 contains 17 residues.

V is TRBV6-2 or TRBV6-3 and J is TRBJ2-1; 11 bases agree with TRBD1. The CDR3 spans 14 residues. J gave up 6 bases and V 5 bases, and 3 bases lay outside the gene matches. Per germline, CDR1 MNHEY and CDR2 SVGEGT. The CDR3 loop reads CASSRTGGINEQFF. The CDR3 DNA sequence: TGTGCCAGCAGTCGGACAGGGGGCATCAATGAGCAGTTCTTC.

The V and J genes are TRBV18 and TRBJ2-5; D is uncertain. The CDR3 extends over 12 amino acids. From germline, CDR1 is KGHSH and CDR2 LQKENI. With 5 bases removed from V and 3 bases from J, the gap between germline ends came to 7 bases. The DNA for the CDR3 is TGTGCCAGCTCAGCCGGAGAAGAGACCCAGTACTTC. Its protein is CASSAGEETQYF.

V usage is TRBV3-1 (or the pseudogene TRBV3-2) and J usage is TRBJ2-7; no clear D. CDR3 length: 13 amino acids. Germline V gives CDR1 LGHDT, CDR2 YNNKEL (reference sequence). Trimming shortened V by 0 bases and J by 4 bases, and 7 bases separated the two germline ends. CDR3 residues: CASSQDELYEQYF. The CDR3 DNA reads as TGTGCCAGCAGCCAAGACGAGTTATACGAGCAGTACTTC.